The rows below give T cell receptor beta chains drawn from one sample of a study of CD8+ T cells in alopecia areata. Data came from immunoSEQ multiplex PCR; TCRdb stores just in-frame clones and leaves some out. Among about 200,000 clones listed, roughly 57% were seen once. The starting material was CD4+ T cells sorted from blood, obtained at week 0. These receptors were taken from a human donor with alopecia areata. The CDR3 runs from the conserved cysteine through the conserved F or W. D genes are given only for firm matches. Only part of the rows carry a size: once, few, many, or a class if the clone is expanded.

clone size,J gene,V gene,D gene,CDR3 protein,CDR3 DNA
-,TRBJ2-7,TRBV30,-,CAGRTTYEQYF,TGTGCGGGGAGGACGACCTACGAGCAGTACTTC
-,TRBJ1-4,TRBV4-1,TRBD1,CASSQGQGSEKLFF,TGCGCCAGCAGCCAAGGACAGGGGAGTGAAAAACTGTTTTTT
-,TRBJ2-3,TRBV7-9,-,CASSLLGQRSTDTQYF,TGTGCCAGCAGCTTATTAGGTCAGCGGAGCACAGATACGCAGTATTTT
-,TRBJ1-2,TRBV5-6,TRBD1,CASSYWDRLNYGYTF,TGTGCCAGCAGCTACTGGGACAGGCTGAACTATGGCTACACCTTC
-,TRBJ1-5,TRBV15,TRBD1,CATSRDRGYQPQHF,TGTGCCACCAGCAGGGACAGGGGATATCAGCCCCAGCATTTT
-,TRBJ2-3,TRBV7-9,-,CASSYGPNTDTQYF,TGTGCCAGCAGCTACGGGCCTAACACAGATACGCAGTATTTT
-,TRBJ2-3,TRBV7-8,-,CASSLADGRQDTQYF,TGTGCCAGCAGCTTAGCGGACGGCAGGCAAGATACGCAGTATTTT
-,TRBJ2-7,TRBV25-1,TRBD1,CASSGIRDRAIEQYF,TGTGCCAGCAGTGGTATCCGGGACAGGGCGATCGAGCAGTACTTC
-,TRBJ1-1,TRBV29-1,-,CSVAIGARAFF,TGCAGCGTTGCGATCGGGGCTCGGGCTTTCTTT
-,TRBJ1-1,TRBV6-4,TRBD1,CASRQGAGTEAFF,TGTGCCAGCAGACAGGGGGCTGGCACTGAAGCTTTCTTT
-,TRBJ2-3,TRBV29-1,TRBD1,CSVRRTGGLDTQYF,TGCAGCGTACGGCGGACAGGGGGTTTGGATACGCAGTATTTT
-,TRBJ2-1,TRBV7-6,-,CASSLFPGDNYNEQFF,TGTGCCAGCAGCTTATTTCCAGGGGATAACTACAATGAGCAGTTCTTC
once,TRBJ1-5,TRBV4-1,TRBD1,CASSPTPTGGQPQHF,TGCGCCAGCAGCCCAACTCCGACAGGGGGTCAGCCCCAGCATTTT
-,TRBJ2-3,TRBV30,-,CACAVASIPDTQYF,TGTGCCTGCGCCGTCGCGAGCATCCCAGATACGCAGTATTTT
-,TRBJ1-6,TRBV4-2,TRBD1,CASSQGQGDSPLHF,TGTGCCAGCAGCCAAGGACAGGGGGATTCACCCCTCCACTTT
few,TRBJ2-2,TRBV9,-,CASSVRGVTTGELFF,TGTGCCAGCAGCGTAAGGGGGGTAACGACCGGGGAGCTGTTTTTT
-,TRBJ1-5,TRBV30,TRBD1,CAWRGTGGNQPQHF,TGTGCCTGGAGAGGAACAGGGGGCAATCAGCCCCAGCATTTT
-,TRBJ2-2,TRBV7-6,-,CASTAATGELFF,TGTGCCAGCACAGCGGCGACCGGGGAGCTGTTTTTT
-,TRBJ1-5,TRBV5-1,-,CASSWGAAGSNQPQHF,TGCGCCAGCAGCTGGGGGGCGGCAGGGAGCAATCAGCCCCAGCATTTT
-,TRBJ2-2,TRBV30,TRBD1,CAWSTWTGGSGELFF,TGTGCCTGGAGTACGTGGACAGGCGGCTCCGGGGAGCTGTTTTTT
-,TRBJ1-5,TRBV6-5,-,CASSPRQGNQPQHF,TGTGCCAGCAGTCCTCGACAGGGCAATCAGCCCCAGCATTTT
-,TRBJ1-1,TRBV6-5,TRBD1,CASSSFRQGMAFF,TGTGCCAGCAGCTCCTTCCGACAGGGAATGGCTTTCTTT
-,TRBJ2-1,TRBV11-2,-,CASSFRDSEQFF,TGTGCCAGCAGCTTCCGGGATTCAGAGCAGTTCTTC
-,TRBJ1-1,TRBV29-1,-,CSVEDSGTEAFF,TGCAGCGTTGAAGACTCCGGCACTGAAGCTTTCTTT
-,TRBJ2-3,TRBV7-2,TRBD2,CAGQSGSRADTQYF,TGTGCCGGACAGAGCGGGAGTAGAGCAGATACGCAGTATTTT
-,TRBJ2-7,TRBV5-6,-,CASSLDVEQYF,TGTGCCAGCAGCTTGGATGTCGAGCAGTACTTC
-,TRBJ2-1,TRBV7-8,TRBD2,CASSKRTSGSRDEQFF,TGTGCCAGCAGCAAGCGGACTAGCGGGAGTAGAGATGAGCAGTTCTTC
few,TRBJ1-1,TRBV4-1,-,CASSQIGSKNTEAFF,TGCGCCAGCAGCCAAATAGGGAGTAAGAACACTGAAGCTTTCTTT